This record concerns one TCR beta chain sequence. Other nucleotide sequences from this sample produce the same CDR3. This specimen comes from a study of shared clonotypes between healthy human individuals. The assay ran at deep level. Some clones are missing from TCRdb's copy, which holds only in-frame ones; the method was immunoSEQ multiplex PCR. The sample consists of roughly 660,000 clones, 90% of them appearing once. Germline V lookup: CDR1 SGHAT, CDR2 FQNNGV. Trimming removed 1 base at V and 2 bases at J, with 6 bases between. The CDR3 contains 13 residues. The sample comprised memory CD8+ T cells from PBMCs. Subset described: CD45RO+ cells pooled with CCR7-negative TemRA cells. This receptor was obtained from a man aged 18 to 35 in good health. Some clones in this sample may be carry-over from other donors' samples. The rearrangement uses TRBV11-2 and TRBJ2-7; perhaps TRBD1 as D (5 bases). Written as DNA, the CDR3 is TGTGCCAGCAGCTTAGGCAGGGCCTACGAGCAGTACTTC. Translated, it gives CASSLGRAYEQYF.